These 3 T cell receptor beta chains came from one sample sequenced in a study of T cell responses to AZD1222 COVID-19 vaccine. Assay used: immunoSEQ multiplex PCR; TCRdb lists only in-frame clones, some missing. The table has some 150,000 clones, 86% seen once. Sequenced material: peripheral blood, taken on day 0 of MenACWY control vaccination. The receptors originated from an adult in good health.

The chain is built from TRBV28 and TRBJ1-5; a possible D gene is TRBD1 (6 bases). The CDR3 consists of 16 residues. Germline assignment: CDR1 MDHEN and CDR2 SYDVKM. The V and J ends lost 2 bases and 2 bases respectively, with 13 bases between them. The CDR3 sequence: CASSLVGALGNQPQHF. The CDR3 nucleotides read TGTGCCAGCAGTTTAGTGGGGGCTCTAGGCAATCAGCCCCAGCATTTT.

This rearrangement joins TRBV6-5 to TRBJ1-2; tentatively, D is TRBD1 (6 bases). V lost 10 bases and J lost 2, with 14 bases in between. The CDR3 covers 13 residues. The germline CDR1 and CDR2 sequences are MNHEY and SVGAGI. This chain's CDR3 is CATWTDGNYGYTF. CDR3 coding DNA: TGTGCCACTTGGACAGATGGGAACTATGGCTACACCTTC.

J is TRBJ1-1 and V is TRBV3-1 (or the pseudogene TRBV3-2), with D maybe TRBD1 (5 bases). CDR3 length: 12 residues. The V end was cut by 9 bases, the J end by 4 bases, with 12 bases between. Looked up from germline, CDR1 is LGHDT and CDR2 is YNNKEL (reference sequence). The CDR3 region has the DNA TGTGCCAGTAGCTACAGGTTCACTGAAGCTTTCTTT. Its translation is CASSYRFTEAFF.